The clone carrying this T cell receptor (beta chain) was observed a handful of times. Its antigen is undetermined. This sample was included in a study of blood T cells in healthy people across ages. Findings and caveats of the study: It was the long-lived donors that had more naive CD4+ cells and higher diversity than aged donors.

Every sample gave at least 5 micrograms of total RNA when it was extracted. A sample-barcoded 5' primer and a J-beta primer mix were used in a second PCR of roughly 7 to 11 cycles. TCRdb reanalysed the 5' RACE reads using MiXCR and keeps one entry per CDR3 protein. This table has 1.5 million to 2 million distinct CDR3 sequences, about 30% appearing once. Germline V lookup: CDR1 SGHDN, CDR2 FVKESK. V was trimmed by 6 bases and J by 4 bases, leaving 13 bases between them. CDR3 length: 14 residues. This TCR derives from a woman between 25 and 40 years old in good health. Specimen: blood. This chain uses TRBV14 with TRBJ2-1, with TRBD2 as a possible D gene (6 bases). CDR3 in amino acids: CASSVAARYNEQFF. CDR3 bases: TGTGCCAGCAGTGTAGCGGCCCGTTACAATGAGCAGTTCTTC.